Listed below are T cell receptor beta chains from one sample, sequenced in a study of shared clonotypes between healthy human individuals. The table came from immunoSEQ multiplex PCR; TCRdb's copy has only in-frame clones and leaves some out. The sample has under 2.5 million clones; around 90% are singletons. Sequences were obtained from naive CD4+ T cells from PBMCs. These receptors were taken from a man between 18 and 35 years old in good health. Some clones in this sample may be carry-over from other donors' samples. Each CDR3 is given with its conserved first and last residue. D genes are given only for firm matches. A clone size is listed for some rows: how often the clone was seen (once, few, many), or a class if it is expanded.

length	V	size	J	D	CDR3	DNA
15	TRBV10-3	.	TRBJ1-3	TRBD1	CAISARGPDGNTIYF	TGTGCCATCAGTGCAAGGGGGCCGGATGGAAACACCATATATTTT
17	TRBV27	.	TRBJ2-2	TRBD1	CASSPTPPGQGGGELFF	TGTGCCAGCAGTCCCACACCTCCTGGACAGGGTGGCGGGGAGCTGTTTTTT
18	TRBV15	.	TRBJ1-2	.	CATSRRGPGGGGDYGYTF	TGTGCCACCAGCAGACGGGGGCCCGGCGGTGGTGGCGACTATGGCTACACCTTC
13	TRBV4-3	.	TRBJ1-1	.	CASSPRMNTEAFF	TGCGCCAGCAGCCCCAGGATGAACACTGAAGCTTTCTTT
17	TRBV15	.	TRBJ1-2	.	CATSRDRFSLGAYGYTF	TGTGCCACCAGCAGAGATCGGTTCAGTCTGGGGGCCTATGGCTACACCTTC
16	TRBV7-3	.	TRBJ2-1	TRBD2	CASSLSGGSSYNEQFF	TGTGCCAGCAGCCTTAGTGGCGGGAGCTCCTACAATGAGCAGTTCTTC
16	TRBV7-3	.	TRBJ1-1	TRBD1	CASSLSRDRGRTEAFF	TGTGCCAGCAGCTTAAGCCGGGACAGGGGTAGGACTGAAGCTTTCTTT
14	TRBV2	.	TRBJ2-2	.	CASTRDPPTGELFF	TGTGCCAGCACTCGGGACCCGCCAACCGGGGAGCTGTTTTTT
14	TRBV19	.	TRBJ2-1	TRBD1	CASRRRDSYNEQFF	TGTGCCAGTAGACGTAGGGACAGCTACAATGAGCAGTTCTTC
13	TRBV28	few	TRBJ1-2	TRBD1	CASSIDRGRGYTF	TGTGCCAGCAGTATCGACAGGGGAAGGGGCTACACCTTC
14	TRBV19	.	TRBJ2-1	.	CASQTGDSYNEQFF	TGTGCCAGCCAGACGGGGGACTCCTACAATGAGCAGTTCTTC
14	TRBV6-1	.	TRBJ1-2	.	CASSERPGSDGYTF	TGTGCCAGCAGTGAGCGGCCAGGGTCGGATGGCTACACCTTC
13	TRBV6-1	.	TRBJ2-5	TRBD2	CASTPGLAETQYF	TGTGCCAGCACCCCGGGACTAGCAGAGACCCAGTACTTC
15	TRBV19	.	TRBJ2-7	.	CASEGNGLSSYEQYF	TGTGCCAGCGAGGGGAACGGACTTAGCTCCTACGAGCAGTACTTC
13	TRBV5-1	.	TRBJ1-2	.	CASSIGELYGYTF	TGCGCCAGCAGCATCGGGGAGCTCTATGGCTACACCTTC
15	TRBV6-1	.	TRBJ2-1	TRBD1	CASLPGQVKTNEQFF	TGTGCCAGTCTCCCGGGACAGGTGAAGACCAATGAGCAGTTCTTC
17	TRBV5-6	.	TRBJ1-4	.	CASSGTGHRSANEKLFF	TGTGCCAGCAGCGGAACGGGACATCGTTCCGCTAATGAAAAACTGTTTTTT
13	TRBV30	.	TRBJ2-5	TRBD1	CAWSVQGKETQYF	TGTGCCTGGAGTGTACAGGGGAAAGAGACCCAGTACTTC
11	TRBV6-1	.	TRBJ2-7	.	CAIDSPYEQYF	TGTGCCATCGACAGCCCCTACGAGCAGTACTTC
14	TRBV28	few	TRBJ1-2	.	CASSTTVLNYGYTF	TGTGCCAGCAGTACCACGGTCCTTAACTATGGCTACACCTTC
14	TRBV28	.	TRBJ1-2	.	CASSPGYRDYGYTF	TGTGCCAGCAGTCCTGGTTACAGGGACTATGGCTACACCTTC
14	TRBV7-3	.	TRBJ2-3	.	CASSAGQTTDTQYF	TGTGCCAGCAGCGCCGGACAAACCACAGATACGCAGTATTTT
15	TRBV10-3	.	TRBJ1-3	.	CAISESGVGGNTIYF	TGTGCCATCAGTGAGTCAGGAGTGGGCGGAAACACCATATATTTT
12	TRBV5-8	.	TRBJ2-2	.	CASSLQRGELFF	TGTGCCAGCAGCTTGCAACGGGGGGAGCTGTTTTTT
15	TRBV6-5	once	TRBJ1-2	.	CASSKGTGLGYGYTF	TGTGCCAGCAGTAAAGGGACGGGCCTGGGCTATGGCTACACCTTC
15	TRBV14	.	TRBJ2-5	.	CASSQKSQGRETQYF	TGTGCCAGCAGCCAAAAAAGCCAAGGGAGGGAGACCCAGTACTTC
13	TRBV27	.	TRBJ1-2	.	CASSPWRGGGYTF	TGTGCCAGCAGTCCGTGGCGGGGAGGCGGCTACACCTTC
17	TRBV27	.	TRBJ1-1	.	CASSPSRGRFPSTEAFF	TGTGCCAGCAGCCCTTCTCGGGGTCGGTTTCCGAGCACTGAAGCTTTCTTT
16	TRBV18	.	TRBJ2-2	.	CASSPPTGLNTGELFF	TGTGCCAGCTCACCTCCGACGGGGCTTAACACCGGGGAGCTGTTTTTT
12	TRBV7-2	few	TRBJ2-2	.	CASSLANSATLF	TGTGCCAGCAGCTTAGCGAATAGCGCCACCCTTTTT
16	TRBV28	.	TRBJ2-4	.	CASSSSGFLAKNIQYF	TGTGCCAGCAGCTCCTCGGGTTTCTTAGCCAAAAACATTCAGTACTTC
19	TRBV6-1	.	TRBJ2-3	TRBD2	CASSAIPGLAGGPSDTQYF	TGTGCCAGCAGTGCCATACCGGGACTAGCGGGAGGGCCGAGTGATACGCAGTATTTT
13	TRBV10-3	.	TRBJ1-1	TRBD1	CASTGQVNTEAFF	TGTGCCAGCACGGGACAGGTAAACACTGAAGCTTTCTTT
15	TRBV5-6	.	TRBJ2-2	TRBD2	CASSLDTGGPGELFF	TGTGCCAGCAGCTTGGATACGGGAGGGCCCGGGGAGCTGTTTTTT
13	TRBV2	.	TRBJ2-7	.	CASKAGGPYEQYF	TGTGCCAGCAAGGCCGGGGGTCCCTACGAGCAGTACTTC
13	TRBV9	.	TRBJ2-3	.	CASSGGSTDTQYF	TGTGCCAGCAGCGGTGGTAGCACAGATACGCAGTATTTT
13	TRBV6-5	.	TRBJ2-1	.	CASAAPSYNEQFF	TGTGCCAGCGCCGCCCCGTCCTACAATGAGCAGTTCTTC
11	TRBV19	.	TRBJ2-1	.	CASSRRAEQFF	TGTGCCAGTAGTAGGCGAGCGGAGCAGTTCTTC
16	TRBV11-2	.	TRBJ2-1	TRBD2	CASSLRLAGGYNEQFF	TGTGCCAGCAGCCTAAGACTAGCGGGAGGGTACAATGAGCAGTTCTTC
15	TRBV19	.	TRBJ2-1	TRBD2	CASSKATSGYNEQFF	TGTGCCAGTAGTAAGGCAACTAGCGGTTACAATGAGCAGTTCTTC
11	TRBV25-1	.	TRBJ2-1	.	CASSTMGEQFF	TGTGCCAGCAGTACGATGGGAGAGCAGTTCTTC